This T cell receptor (beta chain) emerged from a study of T cells after somatic rescue of genetic block. Assay: immunoSEQ multiplex PCR; the TCRdb copy retains only in-frame clones and omits some. In the table there are approximately 65,000 clones, about nine tenths of which are singletons. Germline V gives CDR1 SGHNT, CDR2 YYREEE (reference sequence). The CDR3 runs to 13 residues. V gave up 4 bases and J gave up 0 bases, with 7 bases separating them. Material for sequencing was peripheral blood mononuclear cells (PBMCs). The receptor's source is a man aged 35 to 55. The genes are TRBV5-4 and TRBJ1-2; D is possibly TRBD1 (5 bases). The CDR3 reads CASSGTANYGYTF. CDR3 nucleotide sequence: TGTGCCAGCAGCGGGACGGCTAACTATGGCTACACCTTC.